A single sample gave rise to the 2 T cell receptor beta chains below, sequenced in a study of T-cell reconstitution after alpha-beta-depleted transplantation in children. Library preparation (for TCRbeta) was performed with unique molecular identifiers. TCRdb fed the PCR reads into MiXCR, producing one record per CDR3 protein. The table lists 700,000 to 950,000 distinct CDR3 sequences, 15% to 20% of them singletons, with approximately 5% in the top ten. This specimen consisted of PBMCs, mostly from graft donor cells, obtained 360 days after TCRalphabeta/CD19-depleted stem cell transplant. The receptors shown here come from a male patient younger than 18 who had a stem cell transplant for acute lymphoblastic leukemia, so the T cells may come from the graft donor.

This clonotype was seen a few times. The chain carries TRBV12-3 or TRBV12-4 and TRBJ2-7, with D perhaps matching TRBD2 (6 bases). This CDR3 spans 18 amino acids. Trimming left V 1 base short and J 1 base short, with 20 bases between. In nucleotides, the CDR3 is TGTGCCAGCAGTTTAGGGTCCGGGACCCAAAGCGGGTCCTACGAGCAGTACTTC. Its translation is CASSLGSGTQSGSYEQYF.

This clonotype has ten or more counts. The chain uses TRBV20-1 and TRBJ2-7, with D maybe TRBD2 (6 bases). The germline CDR1 and CDR2 sequences are DFQATT and SNEGSKA (reference sequence). Trimming took off 6 bases at V and 5 bases at J, with 17 bases between the two ends. This CDR3 has 13 residues. The CDR3 here is CSAGQGLLDEQYF. The CDR3 DNA sequence: TGCAGTGCGGGCCAGGGACTCCTTGACGAGCAGTACTTC.